Reported below is one T cell receptor beta chain. Its recognized antigen is unknown. Qualities for individual bases were not recorded, and no much larger clone is one base off. At the junction V is shortened by 5 bases and J by 5 bases, with 16 bases in between. Per the germline V gene, SGDLS is the CDR1 and YYNGEE is the CDR2. The CDR3 runs 15 amino acids, cysteine and phenylalanine included. Of the read, only the CDR3 DNA is kept; its 45 bases are in frame from base 1. Using the deep immunoSEQ assay, multiplex PCR amplified TCR CDR3 regions from genomic DNA. For each cell subset, the extracted genomic DNA was distributed evenly across all wells of several immunoSEQ 96-well plates, and each plate served as one replicate. For sorted subsets, each replicate PCR was loaded with around 200 ng genomic DNA, equivalent to 30,000 to 35,000 T cell genomes. The purified libraries were quantified using a Qubit 3.0 fluorometer, sized with a Bioanalyzer 2100, and then quantified again using the KAPA Library Quantification kit. Every immunoSEQ 96-well plate was sequenced on a dedicated single-read 150-cycle Illumina NextSeq 550 flow cell. Turning to the authors' computational methods: Because the immunoSEQ output included only junctional sequences and no quality scores, the filtering could not be the same as the filtering used for full-length reads. To assign V/J genes and CDR3, sequences were annotated against IMGT germline references using PyIR, a Python wrapper for IgBLAST v1.9. Reads with weak V/J assignments (E-value above 1e-6), missing CDR3, stop codons, out-of-frame junctions, or ambiguous translated residues were removed. V3J clonotypes were defined as sequences sharing the same inferred V gene, J gene, and CDR3 amino acid sequence. To compute the percentage overlap between repertoires, the number of shared unique clonotypes was divided by the size of the smaller repertoire. Richness of each repertoire was evaluated using RTK rarefaction, the Chao1 estimator, and Recon v2.1 estimates of unobserved clonotypes. Generation probabilities for all TCRbeta clonotypes obtained by the gDNA method from four donors were computed using OLGA. TCRdb holds this immuneACCESS table with in-frame rearrangements only. Some clones are missing; in checked studies, unresolved V genes explain under half, and the rest has no known cause. D and trimming come from the DNA, and the V and J calls and clone size come from that table. The sample has a few million clones on record, around 94% of them singletons. In total, the top ten clones hold more than 0.12% of the sample.

Healthy HIV-negative adults with no recently reported acute infections or vaccinations were included as donors. Every donor was a Caucasian adult living in Nashville, Tennessee, USA. Magnetic negative selection was used to enrich CD4+ T cells, after which naive cells were positively selected on CD45RA and the negative fraction became the memory subset. After blood collection by leukapheresis, PBMCs were isolated using Ficoll-Histopaque density gradient centrifugation and then cryopreserved in the vapor phase of liquid nitrogen. Analytical flow cytometry was used to check the purity and quantity of every magnetically sorted T cell population. Genomic DNA was isolated from every sorted fraction and measured by UV absorbance on a Nanodrop 2000c. The entry originates in a study of shared clonotypes between healthy human individuals (dated by TCRdb to about 2020). Looking at the study overall: The cohort included a few men and a couple of women between 18 and 49 years of age. The study deeply sequenced blood TCR repertoires of five healthy adults to estimate repertoire size and the extent of clonotype sharing between individuals. For each donor, CD4 naive and CD4 memory were each given three plates, CD8 naive was given two plates, and CD8 memory was given one plate. Leukapheresis yielded between about 0.9 and 9 billion PBMCs per donor. Different laboratories and diverse techniques were used to prepare libraries and sequence TCR repertoires, to increase sequencing depth and limit assay-specific biases. On the study overall, not on this receptor specifically: Around 5.4% of naive CD4, 3.5% of naive CD8, roughly 2.4% of memory CD4, and approximately 0.39% of memory CD8 clonotypes were shared across several donors. Incomplete sequencing was indicated by rarefaction of sorted-subset datasets, despite the large sequencing depth. Compared with non-shared clonotypes, the clonotypes found in all four sorted-subset donors had higher generation probabilities. Pairwise subsampling indicated that sequencing depth was expected to affect the degree of clonotype sharing among donors. The genetic and exposure-history diversity represented was limited by the small number of donors. Sampling was restricted to blood, and TCR repertoires in tissue are likely to differ from TCR repertoires in blood. Estimated clonotype richness was generally larger for naive than for memory subsets.

The V gene is TRBV9 and the J gene is TRBJ2-2; TRBD1 is a weak D gene call, 6 bases matching. Sequenced sample: naive CD4+ T cells sorted from blood. The sample's cell subset or site, from its label and the paper: CD45RA+ positively selected. The receptor's source is a man aged 18 to 29 in good health. The DNA is TGTGCCAGCAGTCAGACAGGATCGATAACCGGGGAGCTGTTTTTT. This encodes CASSQTGSITGELFF.